These T cell receptor beta chains were read from a single sample in a study of T cell responses to AZD1222 COVID-19 vaccine. The repertoire was sequenced with immunoSEQ multiplex PCR; TCRdb's copy has only in-frame clones and lacks some. The repertoire holds about 85,000 clones, with 85% to 90% as singletons. The material sequenced was peripheral blood, taken on day 0 of MenACWY control vaccination. All receptors come from an adult in good health. Both conserved end residues are part of each CDR3. A D gene is named only where the DNA matches it firmly. The size field is filled for only some rows; it gives once, few, many or a size class.

TRBJ2-7	TRBD1	TRBV6-5	NA	TGTGCCAGCAGTTCGTCGGACAGGCCCTACGAGCAGTACTTC	CASSSSDRPYEQYF
TRBJ1-2	TRBD1	TRBV27	NA	TGTGCCAGCAGTTCGGGACAGCGCTACACCTTC	CASSSGQRYTF
TRBJ2-5	TRBD1	TRBV15	NA	TGTGCCACCAGCAGAGTTATGACAGGGAAAGAGACCCAGTACTTC	CATSRVMTGKETQYF
TRBJ2-7	NA	TRBV19	NA	TGTGCCAGTGGATCTCTACGCGGTTTGCAGGGTCGCCACGAGCAGTACTTC	CASGSLRGLQGRHEQYF
TRBJ1-2	TRBD1	TRBV7-9	NA	TGTGCCAGCAGCCTACAGGGGTATGGCTACACCTTC	CASSLQGYGYTF
TRBJ2-1	TRBD1	TRBV23-1	NA	TGCGCCAGCAGCGGACAGGGATATGAGCAGTTCTTC	CASSGQGYEQFF
TRBJ1-1	TRBD1	TRBV2	once	TGTGCCAGCAGTATGACAGGGGGGAACACTGAAGCTTTCTTT	CASSMTGGNTEAFF
TRBJ1-5	NA	TRBV5-1	NA	TGCGCCAGCAGCTTGGATTTCACAGGGAAGCAGCCCCAGCATTTT	CASSLDFTGKQPQHF
TRBJ1-1	NA	TRBV7-2	few	TGTGCCAGCAGCTTAATAGGGCGAGAGAACACTGAAGCTTTCTTT	CASSLIGRENTEAFF
TRBJ2-5	NA	TRBV19	once	TGTGCCAGTAGTCCGGGACTCCAAGAGACCCAGTACTTC	CASSPGLQETQYF
TRBJ2-6	NA	TRBV6-4	NA	TGTGCCAGCAGGCAGGACGTTAACTCTGGGGCCAACGTCCTGACTTTC	CASRQDVNSGANVLTF
TRBJ2-1	NA	TRBV7-9	NA	TGTGCCAGCAGCCGAGCGGCAGGGGCCTACAATGAGCAGTTCTTC	CASSRAAGAYNEQFF
TRBJ1-1	NA	TRBV6-5	NA	TGTGCCAGCAGAACGCCCGCGAACACTGAAGCTTTCTTT	CASRTPANTEAFF
TRBJ1-2	NA	TRBV28	NA	TGTGCCAGCATCATGCCGGGGGCGCAGGATGGCTACACCTTC	CASIMPGAQDGYTF
TRBJ1-4	NA	TRBV5-1	NA	TGCGCCAGCAGCTTGATGCCAGCAACTAATGAAAAACTGTTTTTT	CASSLMPATNEKLFF
TRBJ2-2	NA	TRBV4-1	NA	TGCGCCAGCAGCCAAGTTCCTGGGGAGCTGTTTTTT	CASSQVPGELFF
TRBJ2-7	NA	TRBV6-5	few	TGTGCCAGCAGGGACAGGAGGGACCTCTACGAGCAGTACTTC	CASRDRRDLYEQYF
TRBJ2-1	TRBD2	TRBV4-2	NA	TGTGCCAGCAGCTTCTCGACTAGCGGGGGGGTTTCCTACAATGAGCAGTTCTTC	CASSFSTSGGVSYNEQFF
TRBJ2-7	NA	TRBV7-6	NA	TGTGCCAGCAGCTTAGGGACAGCTTATTCCTACGAGCAGTACTTC	CASSLGTAYSYEQYF
TRBJ1-2	NA	TRBV11-2	NA	TGTGCCAGCAGCTTAGAGGAGAGAGCGGGATATGGCTACACCTTC	CASSLEERAGYGYTF
TRBJ2-3	TRBD2	TRBV9	NA	TGTGCCAGCAGCGCGGGACTAGCGGGGGGCACAGATACGCAGTATTTT	CASSAGLAGGTDTQYF
TRBJ2-5	NA	TRBV7-8	NA	TGTGCCAGCAGCTTAAATCGTGGAGGCCAAGAGACCCAGTACTTC	CASSLNRGGQETQYF
TRBJ1-1	NA	TRBV3-1/TRBV3-2	NA	TGTGCCAGCAGCCAATGGCTAACGGACACTGAAGCTTTCTTT	CASSQWLTDTEAFF
TRBJ1-5	TRBD1	TRBV27	NA	TGTGCCAGCAGTCCCCAAACCGGGACAGCTAATCAGCCCCAGCATTTT	CASSPQTGTANQPQHF
TRBJ2-1	NA	TRBV7-9	NA	TGTGCCAGCAGCCTTGACACTTACAATGAGCAGTTCTTC	CASSLDTYNEQFF
TRBJ1-2	TRBD1	TRBV9	many	TGTGCCAGCAGCACAAAGGGACAGGGGGACTATGGCTACACCTTC	CASSTKGQGDYGYTF
TRBJ2-7	NA	TRBV3-1/TRBV3-2	once	TGTGCCAGCAGCCTCTACGCTGGGGGGAGCTCCTACGAGCAGTACTTC	CASSLYAGGSSYEQYF
TRBJ2-1	TRBD2	TRBV7-7	NA	TGTGCCAGCAGCCCCATGACTAGCGGTTTTAATGAGCAGTTCTTC	CASSPMTSGFNEQFF
TRBJ2-1	NA	TRBV6-2/TRBV6-3	NA	TGTGCCAGCAGTTACTATGGGGGAAGCTCCTACAATGAGCAGTTCTTC	CASSYYGGSSYNEQFF
TRBJ2-1	NA	TRBV9	NA	TGTGCCAGCAGCGTAGCTCCCTTTGGAGGCAGCTCCTACAATGAGCAGTTCTTC	CASSVAPFGGSSYNEQFF
TRBJ2-7	NA	TRBV6-2/TRBV6-3	NA	TGTGCCAGCAGTTATCGGGGCCGACTAACCTACGAGCAGTACTTC	CASSYRGRLTYEQYF
TRBJ2-5	NA	TRBV28	NA	TGTGCCAGCAGTTTCTCCGGGGCTGGAGAGACCCAGTACTTC	CASSFSGAGETQYF
TRBJ2-3	TRBD2	TRBV28	few	TGTGCCAGCAGTTTACCCTCCGGGACTAGCGGGGGGGGTGGCACAGATACGCAGTATTTT	CASSLPSGTSGGGGTDTQYF
TRBJ2-3	TRBD1	TRBV3-1/TRBV3-2	NA	TGTGCCAGCAGACCCGTCACAGGGGACACGCAGTATTTT	CASRPVTGDTQYF
TRBJ2-2	TRBD1	TRBV18	few	TGTGCCAGCTCACGTCCCGGGACAGGGAATTCGGGGGAGCTGTTTTTT	CASSRPGTGNSGELFF
TRBJ2-7	TRBD1	TRBV4-3	once	TGCGCCAGCAGCCAACGGACAGGTCCAGGCTTCGAGCAGTACTTC	CASSQRTGPGFEQYF
TRBJ1-4	NA	TRBV6-5	NA	TGTGCCAGCAGTTACTCGGCAGGGGCTCGCGGGAAACTGTTTTTT	CASSYSAGARGKLFF
TRBJ1-4	NA	TRBV12-3/TRBV12-4	NA	TGTGCCAGCAGCCCGGGAAGTAAGGGAAAACTGTTTTTT	CASSPGSKGKLFF
TRBJ1-3	NA	TRBV6-5	once	TGTGCCACCAAGACCCCGAGCTCTGGAAACACCATATATTTT	CATKTPSSGNTIYF
TRBJ2-7	TRBD2	TRBV5-4	NA	TGTGCCAGCAGCTTGTTGGCGGGAGGGGGTGATGAGCAGTACTTC	CASSLLAGGGDEQYF
TRBJ2-2	NA	TRBV7-9	NA	TGTGCCAGCAGCTTAGTGCGGGTAACGAACACCGGGGAGCTGTTTTTT	CASSLVRVTNTGELFF
TRBJ1-1	TRBD1	TRBV29-1	NA	TGCAGCGTAGCCACAGGGGGCTCTGAAGCTTTCTTT	CSVATGGSEAFF
TRBJ1-1	NA	TRBV18	NA	TGTGCCAGCTCACAGGGACAGAACACTGAAGCTTTCTTT	CASSQGQNTEAFF
TRBJ2-6	NA	TRBV5-1	NA	TGCGCCAGCCGCCGGACCGAGGACTCTGGGGCCAACGTCCTGACTTTC	CASRRTEDSGANVLTF
TRBJ1-5	NA	TRBV2	NA	TGTGCCAGCAGTGACCGTGACGGAATTGATCAGCCCCAGCATTTT	CASSDRDGIDQPQHF
TRBJ2-7	NA	TRBV5-1	once	TGCGCCAGCAGCTTGGGGGACCCTGGGGGGGAGCAGTACTTC	CASSLGDPGGEQYF
TRBJ2-1	NA	TRBV21-1	NA	TGTGCCAGCAGCAAATACAGGGAAGCCCCCTACAATGAGCAGTTCTTC	CASSKYREAPYNEQFF
TRBJ2-1	NA	TRBV5-4	NA	TGTGCCAGCAGCCCCCAAAACGAGGGGCATCAGTTCTTC	CASSPQNEGHQFF
TRBJ2-1	NA	TRBV6-1	NA	TGTGCCAGCAGTGAAGCACTAGCTAGGGTTGAGCAGTTCTTC	CASSEALARVEQFF
TRBJ1-6	TRBD1	TRBV19	NA	TGTGCCAGTGGACAGGACCCTAATTCACCCCTCCACTTT	CASGQDPNSPLHF
TRBJ1-2	TRBD1	TRBV24-1	NA	TGTGCCACCAGCCAGGGGGGATTCTATGGCTACACCTTC	CATSQGGFYGYTF
TRBJ2-3	NA	TRBV7-2	NA	TGTGCCAGCAGCCTTTATAGGGATACGCAGTATTTT	CASSLYRDTQYF
TRBJ2-2	NA	TRBV6-5	NA	TGTGCCAGCAGCCGAGGGACGGTGAACACCGGGGAGCTGTTTTTT	CASSRGTVNTGELFF